This TCR beta chain was profiled in a study of beta chain features in type 1 diabetes. Germline CDR1 reads ENHRY; CDR2 reads SYGVKD. V lost 5 bases and J 10 bases, leaving 23 bases between the germline ends. This CDR3 comprises 15 residues. This clone has ten or more counts. As every portion of the isolated RNA was reverse transcribed, the sequencing read expressed TCRB transcripts. TCRdb's copy holds only in-frame clones and misses some; the assay was immunoSEQ multiplex PCR. The sample yields some 300,000 clones, 7.5% to 9.5% seen once. Sequencing used central memory CD4+ T cells from blood. This clonotype originated in a woman aged 18-29 years in good health. The genes are TRBV10-3 and TRBJ1-2, with D possibly being TRBD1 (5 bases). For the CDR3, the DNA is TGTGCCATCAGTACATCGGGGCCGGGAGTGAAGTCCTACACCTTC. It specifies CAISTSGPGVKSYTF.